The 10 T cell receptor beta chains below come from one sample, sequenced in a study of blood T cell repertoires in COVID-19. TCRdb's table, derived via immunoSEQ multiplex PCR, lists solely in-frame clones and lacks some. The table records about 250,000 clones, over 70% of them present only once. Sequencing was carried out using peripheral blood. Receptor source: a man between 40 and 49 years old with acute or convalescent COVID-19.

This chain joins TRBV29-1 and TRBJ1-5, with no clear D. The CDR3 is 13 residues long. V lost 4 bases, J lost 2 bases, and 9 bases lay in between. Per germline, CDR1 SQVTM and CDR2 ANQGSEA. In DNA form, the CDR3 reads TGCAGCGTTGGAGGGTTCGGCAATCAGCCCCAGCATTTT. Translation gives CSVGGFGNQPQHF.

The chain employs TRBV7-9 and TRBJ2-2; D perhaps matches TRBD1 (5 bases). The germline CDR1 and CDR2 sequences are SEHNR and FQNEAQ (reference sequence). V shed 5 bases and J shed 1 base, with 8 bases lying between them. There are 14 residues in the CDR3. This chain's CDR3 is CASSRDRNTGELFF. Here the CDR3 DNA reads TGTGCCAGCAGCCGTGACAGGAACACCGGGGAGCTGTTTTTT. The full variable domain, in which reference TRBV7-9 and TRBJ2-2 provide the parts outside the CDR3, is DTGVSQNPRHKITKRGQNVTFRCDPISEHNRLYWYRQTLGQGPEFLTYFQNEAQLEKSRLLSDRFSAERPKGSFSTLEIQRTEQGDSAMYLCASSRDRNTGELFFGEGSRLTVL.

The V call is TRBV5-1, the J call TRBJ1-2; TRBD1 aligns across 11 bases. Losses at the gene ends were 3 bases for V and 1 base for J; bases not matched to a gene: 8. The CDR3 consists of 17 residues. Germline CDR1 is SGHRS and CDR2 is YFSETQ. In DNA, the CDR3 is TGCGCCAGCAGCTCGCCGGGACAGGGGGTCCTTAACTATGGCTACACCTTC. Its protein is CASSSPGQGVLNYGYTF.

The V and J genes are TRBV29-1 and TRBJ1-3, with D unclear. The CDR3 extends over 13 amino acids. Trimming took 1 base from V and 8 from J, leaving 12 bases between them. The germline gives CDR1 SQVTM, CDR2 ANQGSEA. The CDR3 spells CSVEGHSADTIYF. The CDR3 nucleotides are TGCAGCGTTGAAGGCCATTCGGCGGACACCATATATTTT. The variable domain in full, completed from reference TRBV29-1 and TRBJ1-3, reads SAVISQKPSRDICQRGTSLTIQCQVDSQVTMMFWYRQQPGQSLTLIATANQGSEATYESGFVIDKFPISRPNLTFSTLTVSNMSPEDSSIYLCSVEGHSADTIYFGEGSWLTVV.

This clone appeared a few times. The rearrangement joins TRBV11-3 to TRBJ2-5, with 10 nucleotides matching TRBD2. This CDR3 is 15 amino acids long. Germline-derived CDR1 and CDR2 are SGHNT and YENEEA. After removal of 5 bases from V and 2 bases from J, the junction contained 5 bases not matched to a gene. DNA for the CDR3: TGTGCCAGCAGCCGCGGGACTAGCGAACAAGAGACCCAGTACTTC. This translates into CASSRGTSEQETQYF.

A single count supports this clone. As DNA, the CDR3 is TGTGCCAGCAGCCCCGTGGGGGGGGCTTATGGAAACACCATATATTTT. Translated: CASSPVGGAYGNTIYF. The rearrangement joins TRBV7-6 to TRBJ1-3; perhaps TRBD1 as D (6 bases). Germline V gene data show CDR1 as SGHVS and CDR2 as FNYEAQ. Trimming removed 5 bases from V and 3 bases from J, with 17 bases in between. This CDR3 has 16 amino acids.

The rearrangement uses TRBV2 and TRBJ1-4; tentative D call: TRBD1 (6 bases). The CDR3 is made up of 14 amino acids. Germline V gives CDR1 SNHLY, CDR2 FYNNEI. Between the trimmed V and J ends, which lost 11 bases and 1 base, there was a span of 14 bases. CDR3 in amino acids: CASEVDRTNEKLFF. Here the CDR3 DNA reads TGTGCCTCCGAGGTGGACAGAACTAATGAAAAACTGTTTTTT.

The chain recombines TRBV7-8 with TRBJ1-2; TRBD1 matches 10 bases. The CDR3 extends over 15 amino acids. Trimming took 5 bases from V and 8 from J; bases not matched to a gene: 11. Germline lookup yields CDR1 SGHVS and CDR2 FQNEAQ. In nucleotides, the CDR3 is TGTGCCAGCAGCACCTCAAGGGGGACAGGGGTCGGCTACACCTTC. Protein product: CASSTSRGTGVGYTF.

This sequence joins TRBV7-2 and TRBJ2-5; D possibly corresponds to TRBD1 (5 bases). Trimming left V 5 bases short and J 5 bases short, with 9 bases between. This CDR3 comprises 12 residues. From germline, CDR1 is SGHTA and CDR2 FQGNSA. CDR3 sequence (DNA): TGTGCCAGCAGCCGGACACCGGAGACCCAGTACTTC. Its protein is CASSRTPETQYF. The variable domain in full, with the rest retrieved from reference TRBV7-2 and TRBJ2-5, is GAGVSQSPSNKVTEKGKDVELRCDPISGHTALYWYRQSLGQGLEFLIYFQGNSAPDKSGLPSDRFSAERTGGSVSTLTIQRTQQEDSAVYLCASSRTPETQYFGPGTRLLVL.

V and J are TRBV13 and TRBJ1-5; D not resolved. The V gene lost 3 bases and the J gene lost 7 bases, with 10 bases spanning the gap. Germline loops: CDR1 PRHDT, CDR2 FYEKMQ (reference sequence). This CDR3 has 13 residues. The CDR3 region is CASSLGPGQPQHF. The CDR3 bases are TGTGCCAGCAGCTTGGGTCCGGGACAGCCCCAGCATTTT.